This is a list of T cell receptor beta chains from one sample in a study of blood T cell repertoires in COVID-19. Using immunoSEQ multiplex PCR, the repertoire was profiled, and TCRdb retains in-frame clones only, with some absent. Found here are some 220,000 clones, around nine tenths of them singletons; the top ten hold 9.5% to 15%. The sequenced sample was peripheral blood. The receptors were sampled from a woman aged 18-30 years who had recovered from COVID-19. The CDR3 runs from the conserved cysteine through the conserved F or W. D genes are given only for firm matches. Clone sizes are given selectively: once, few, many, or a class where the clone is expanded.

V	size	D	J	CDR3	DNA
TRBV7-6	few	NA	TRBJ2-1	CASSLDLTRPQEQFF	TGTGCCAGCAGCTTAGACCTGACTAGACCCCAAGAGCAGTTCTTC
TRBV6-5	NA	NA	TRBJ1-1	CASRPWAGNTEAFF	TGTGCCAGCAGACCTTGGGCAGGGAACACTGAAGCTTTCTTT
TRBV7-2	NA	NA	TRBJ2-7	CASSSREGYEQYF	TGTGCCAGCAGCTCAAGAGAGGGCTACGAGCAGTACTTC
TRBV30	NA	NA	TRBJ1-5	CAWSAQVNQPQHF	TGTGCCTGGAGTGCCCAGGTTAATCAGCCCCAGCATTTT
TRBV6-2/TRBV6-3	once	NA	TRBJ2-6	CASSRPLWGAASNSGANVLTF	TGTGCCAGCAGCCGGCCTTTATGGGGCGCTGCATCCAACTCTGGGGCCAACGTCCTGACTTTC
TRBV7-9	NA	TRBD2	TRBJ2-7	CASSPESLTSGVYF	TGTGCCAGCAGCCCAGAGTCCCTAACTAGCGGGGTGTACTTC
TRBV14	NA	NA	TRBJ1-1	CASSRSENTEAFF	TGTGCCAGCAGCCGCAGTGAGAACACTGAAGCTTTCTTT
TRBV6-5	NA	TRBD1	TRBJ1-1	CASSRTGTGAFF	TGTGCCAGCAGTCGAACGGGGACAGGAGCTTTCTTT
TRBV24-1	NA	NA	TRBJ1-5	CATSDPNQPQHF	TGTGCCACCAGTGATCCTAATCAGCCCCAGCATTTT
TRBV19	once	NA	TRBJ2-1	CASSIVALADYNEQFF	TGTGCCAGTAGTATAGTAGCACTAGCAGATTACAATGAGCAGTTCTTC
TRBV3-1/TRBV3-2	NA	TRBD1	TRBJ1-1	CASSQRGTDEAFF	TGTGCCAGCAGCCAACGGGGGACAGATGAAGCTTTCTTT
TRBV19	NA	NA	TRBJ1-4	CASSIGTGNEKLFF	TGTGCCAGTAGTATAGGAACAGGAAATGAAAAACTGTTTTTT
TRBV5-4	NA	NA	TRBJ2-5	CASSSGGGGVETQYF	TGTGCCAGCAGTTCAGGGGGCGGGGGTGTTGAGACCCAGTACTTC
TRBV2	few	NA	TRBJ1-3	CASRARGTGNTIYF	TGTGCCAGCAGGGCCAGGGGTACTGGAAACACCATATATTTT
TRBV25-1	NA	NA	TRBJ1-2	CASSERGQGGYTF	TGTGCCAGCAGTGAAAGAGGGCAAGGTGGCTACACCTTC
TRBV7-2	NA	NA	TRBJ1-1	CASSFGTEAFF	TGTGCCAGCAGCTTCGGGACTGAAGCTTTCTTT
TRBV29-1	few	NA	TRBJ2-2	CSVSRDSGAGELFF	TGCAGCGTTTCCCGGGATTCAGGTGCCGGGGAGCTGTTTTTT
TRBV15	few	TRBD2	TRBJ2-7	CATSRSTSGSYEQYF	TGTGCCACCAGCAGGTCGACTAGCGGATCCTACGAGCAGTACTTC
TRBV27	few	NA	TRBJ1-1	CASSLVAGNTEAFF	TGTGCCAGCAGTTTGGTCGCGGGGAACACTGAAGCTTTCTTT
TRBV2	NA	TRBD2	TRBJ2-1	CASSEESSGILDEQFF	TGTGCCAGCAGTGAAGAGTCTAGCGGGATCTTGGATGAGCAGTTCTTC
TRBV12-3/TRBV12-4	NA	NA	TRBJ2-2	CASSFNGGELFF	TGTGCCAGCAGTTTTAACGGCGGGGAGCTGTTTTTT
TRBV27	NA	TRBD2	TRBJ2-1	CASRLSTRLADNEQFF	TGTGCCAGCAGACTATCGACTCGACTAGCGGACAATGAGCAGTTCTTC
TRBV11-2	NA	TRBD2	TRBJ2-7	CASSLPGLSYEQYF	TGTGCCAGCAGCTTACCGGGACTATCCTACGAGCAGTACTTC
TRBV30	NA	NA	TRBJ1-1	CARRINTEAFF	TGTGCCCGCAGGATTAACACTGAAGCTTTCTTT
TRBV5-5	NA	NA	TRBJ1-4	CASSSHWTAFNEKLFF	TGTGCCAGCAGCTCGCACTGGACAGCGTTTAATGAAAAACTGTTTTTT
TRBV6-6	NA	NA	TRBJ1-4	CASSWAGEGEKLFF	TGTGCCAGCAGTTGGGCAGGGGAGGGTGAAAAACTGTTTTTT
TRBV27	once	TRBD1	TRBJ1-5	CASSPTGAGQPQHF	TGTGCCAGCAGTCCGACAGGGGCGGGTCAGCCCCAGCATTTT
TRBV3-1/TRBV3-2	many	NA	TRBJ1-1	CASSHLQRNTEAFF	TGTGCCAGCAGCCACCTACAGAGGAACACTGAAGCTTTCTTT
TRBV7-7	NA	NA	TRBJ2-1	CASSPLVGAATYNEQFF	TGTGCCAGCAGCCCCTTAGTGGGGGCAGCAACCTACAATGAGCAGTTCTTC
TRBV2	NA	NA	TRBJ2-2	CASSEQGHTGELFF	TGTGCCAGCAGTGAACAGGGGCACACCGGGGAGCTGTTTTTT
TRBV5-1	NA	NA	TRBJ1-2	CASSLGQDYGYTF	TGCGCCAGCAGCTTGGGACAGGACTATGGCTACACCTTC
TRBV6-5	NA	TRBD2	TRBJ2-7	CASSPPGGGYEQYF	TGTGCCAGCAGTCCCCCGGGGGGAGGCTACGAGCAGTACTTC
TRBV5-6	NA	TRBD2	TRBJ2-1	CASSLDGLAGENEQFF	TGTGCCAGCAGCTTGGACGGACTAGCGGGAGAGAATGAGCAGTTCTTC
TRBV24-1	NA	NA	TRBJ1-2	CATSDPRNYGYTF	TGTGCCACCAGTGATCCGCGCAACTATGGCTACACCTTC
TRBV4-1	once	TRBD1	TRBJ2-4	CASSQIEQGACIQYF	TGCGCCAGCAGCCAAATCGAACAGGGGGCGTGCATTCAGTACTTC
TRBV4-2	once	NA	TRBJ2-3	CASSQVSRSTFSTDTQYF	TGTGCCAGCAGCCAAGTCTCCCGATCTACCTTTAGCACAGATACGCAGTATTTT
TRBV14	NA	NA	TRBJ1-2	CASSLAAEPNYGYTF	TGTGCCAGCAGCCTCGCGGCAGAGCCTAACTATGGCTACACCTTC
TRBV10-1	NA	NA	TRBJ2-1	CASSESTVVPRGMFNEQFF	TGCGCCAGCAGTGAGTCGACTGTGGTCCCTAGGGGGATGTTCAATGAGCAGTTCTTC
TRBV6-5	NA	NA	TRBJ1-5	CASTQTTGHQPQHF	TGTGCCAGCACCCAGACAACAGGGCATCAGCCCCAGCATTTT
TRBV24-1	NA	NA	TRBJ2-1	CATSDAGSTFNEQFF	TGTGCCACCAGTGATGCGGGATCCACTTTCAATGAGCAGTTCTTC
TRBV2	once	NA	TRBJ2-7	CASSDLGLRYF	TGTGCCAGCAGTGATTTGGGACTCCGGTACTTC
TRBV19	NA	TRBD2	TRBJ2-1	CASSIDRTSNRQYEQFF	TGTGCCAGTAGTATAGATAGGACTAGCAATCGTCAATATGAGCAGTTCTTC
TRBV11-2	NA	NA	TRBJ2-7	CASSLSMPGDSILSYEQYF	TGTGCCAGCAGCTTAAGTATGCCCGGGGACTCAATTCTCTCCTACGAGCAGTACTTC
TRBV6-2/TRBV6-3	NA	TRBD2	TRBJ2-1	CASSDRLAGRYNEQFF	TGTGCCAGCAGCGACCGGCTAGCGGGGCGCTACAATGAGCAGTTCTTC
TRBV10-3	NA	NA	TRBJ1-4	CAISGPRVVKLFF	TGTGCCATCAGTGGACCCAGGGTTGTAAAACTGTTTTTT
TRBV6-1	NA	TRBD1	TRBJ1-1	CASNRQGYMNTEAFF	TGTGCCAGCAATCGACAGGGGTACATGAACACTGAAGCTTTCTTT
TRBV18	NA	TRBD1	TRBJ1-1	CASSPTGGVTEAFF	TGTGCCAGCTCACCAACAGGGGGTGTGACTGAAGCTTTCTTT
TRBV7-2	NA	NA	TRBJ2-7	CASSRDMGPNYEQYF	TGTGCCAGCAGCCGCGACATGGGGCCAAACTACGAGCAGTACTTC